This is a list of T cell receptor beta chains from one sample in a study of T cell responses to AZD1222 COVID-19 vaccine. Clones were sequenced by immunoSEQ multiplex PCR, and TCRdb holds only the in-frame ones, with some missing. The sample yields about 120,000 clones, over 70% seen once. This specimen was peripheral blood, taken on day 0 of AZD1222 vaccination. The receptors originated from an adult in good health. The CDR3 runs from the conserved cysteine through the conserved F or W. The order of the fields is CDR3 length, J gene, D gene, clone size, V gene, CDR3 DNA, CDR3 protein. The D gene is left open where the match is weak. A clone size is listed for some rows: how often the clone was seen (once, few, many), or a class if it is expanded.

CDR3 length: 8
J gene: TRBJ2-1
D gene: -
clone size: once
V gene: TRBV4-1
CDR3 DNA: TGCGCCAGCAGCTATACCTTCTTC
CDR3 protein: CASSYTFF

CDR3 length: 14
J gene: TRBJ2-1
D gene: -
clone size: -
V gene: TRBV20-1
CDR3 DNA: TGCAGTGCTAGTGGCGCCGTCCCCTCCAATGAGCAGTTCTTC
CDR3 protein: CSASGAVPSNEQFF

CDR3 length: 13
J gene: TRBJ2-3
D gene: -
clone size: -
V gene: TRBV7-9
CDR3 DNA: TGTGCCAGCAGCTTAGACCAGGGAGGTACGCAGTATTTT
CDR3 protein: CASSLDQGGTQYF

CDR3 length: 14
J gene: TRBJ1-2
D gene: TRBD1
clone size: -
V gene: TRBV5-1
CDR3 DNA: TGCGCCAGCAGTACAGGGGACGGGAACTATGGCTACACCTTC
CDR3 protein: CASSTGDGNYGYTF

CDR3 length: 14
J gene: TRBJ2-2
D gene: -
clone size: -
V gene: TRBV6-1
CDR3 DNA: TGTGCCAGCACCCGACGGGCGGAGACTGGGGAGCTGTTTTTT
CDR3 protein: CASTRRAETGELFF

CDR3 length: 16
J gene: TRBJ1-1
D gene: TRBD1
clone size: -
V gene: TRBV5-8
CDR3 DNA: TGTGCCAGCGCGGGACAGCCTTACGGGTTGGCCACTGAAGCTTTCTTT
CDR3 protein: CASAGQPYGLATEAFF

CDR3 length: 14
J gene: TRBJ1-4
D gene: -
clone size: -
V gene: TRBV24-1
CDR3 DNA: TGTGCCACCAGTGATCGAGGGGCTAATGAAAAACTGTTTTTT
CDR3 protein: CATSDRGANEKLFF

CDR3 length: 14
J gene: TRBJ1-5
D gene: -
clone size: -
V gene: TRBV5-1
CDR3 DNA: TGCGCCAGCAGCCGGCAAGGGGGCAATCAGCCCCAGCATTTT
CDR3 protein: CASSRQGGNQPQHF

CDR3 length: 14
J gene: TRBJ2-7
D gene: -
clone size: -
V gene: TRBV7-2
CDR3 DNA: TGTGCCAGCAGCTTACTACTTCGGGGCAGCGAGCAGTACTTC
CDR3 protein: CASSLLLRGSEQYF

CDR3 length: 13
J gene: TRBJ1-4
D gene: -
clone size: once
V gene: TRBV15
CDR3 DNA: TGTGCCACCAGCCCGGGGGCCGATGAAAAACTGTTTTTT
CDR3 protein: CATSPGADEKLFF

CDR3 length: 15
J gene: TRBJ2-5
D gene: -
clone size: -
V gene: TRBV18
CDR3 DNA: TGTGCCAGCTCACCACGTCCTCAGTTCCAAGAGACCCAGTACTTC
CDR3 protein: CASSPRPQFQETQYF

CDR3 length: 15
J gene: TRBJ2-6
D gene: -
clone size: -
V gene: TRBV30
CDR3 DNA: TGTGCCTGGGACACAGGGTTGACCGGGGCCAACGTCCTGACTTTC
CDR3 protein: CAWDTGLTGANVLTF

CDR3 length: 16
J gene: TRBJ2-2
D gene: -
clone size: -
V gene: TRBV11-3
CDR3 DNA: TGTGCCAGCAGCCCCCTATCCGGGCCTGAAGGCGGGGAGCTGTTTTTT
CDR3 protein: CASSPLSGPEGGELFF

CDR3 length: 14
J gene: TRBJ2-2
D gene: -
clone size: -
V gene: TRBV24-1
CDR3 DNA: TGTGCCACCAGTATTTCAGGGAACACCGGGGAGCTGTTTTTT
CDR3 protein: CATSISGNTGELFF

CDR3 length: 15
J gene: TRBJ1-6
D gene: -
clone size: -
V gene: TRBV6-5
CDR3 DNA: TGTGCCAGCAGCGACTTCCTGGGGCGTAATTCACCCCTCCACTTT
CDR3 protein: CASSDFLGRNSPLHF

CDR3 length: 14
J gene: TRBJ2-1
D gene: -
clone size: -
V gene: TRBV18
CDR3 DNA: TGTGCCAGCTCACCTATGCGGGCTGGGAATGAGCAGTTCTTC
CDR3 protein: CASSPMRAGNEQFF

CDR3 length: 15
J gene: TRBJ2-1
D gene: TRBD2
clone size: -
V gene: TRBV19
CDR3 DNA: TGTGCCAGTAGTATGGGCGGGGGGACCTACAATGAGCAGTTCTTC
CDR3 protein: CASSMGGGTYNEQFF

CDR3 length: 14
J gene: TRBJ1-5
D gene: -
clone size: -
V gene: TRBV7-6
CDR3 DNA: TGTGCCAGCAGTCCCCGGGAGGGCAATCAGCCCCAGCATTTT
CDR3 protein: CASSPREGNQPQHF

CDR3 length: 10
J gene: TRBJ2-7
D gene: -
clone size: few
V gene: TRBV21-1
CDR3 DNA: TGTGCCAGCACCAACCACGGGGGCCGCTTC
CDR3 protein: CASTNHGGRF

CDR3 length: 14
J gene: TRBJ1-4
D gene: -
clone size: -
V gene: TRBV5-4
CDR3 DNA: TGTGCCAGCAGCTATAGACAGCAAGATGAAAAACTGTTTTTT
CDR3 protein: CASSYRQQDEKLFF

CDR3 length: 15
J gene: TRBJ2-7
D gene: TRBD2
clone size: -
V gene: TRBV6-5
CDR3 DNA: TGTGCCAGCACCCTGACTAGCAGCGGTGGTTACGAGCAGTACTTC
CDR3 protein: CASTLTSSGGYEQYF

CDR3 length: 16
J gene: TRBJ1-6
D gene: -
clone size: -
V gene: TRBV18
CDR3 DNA: TGTGCCAGCTCACCGGGATCCGGACTGGGAGATTCACCCCTCCACTTT
CDR3 protein: CASSPGSGLGDSPLHF

CDR3 length: 13
J gene: TRBJ1-1
D gene: -
clone size: -
V gene: TRBV6-5
CDR3 DNA: TGTGCCAGCAGAACAGGGACGAACACTGAAGCTTTCTTT
CDR3 protein: CASRTGTNTEAFF

CDR3 length: 13
J gene: TRBJ2-7
D gene: -
clone size: -
V gene: TRBV7-2
CDR3 DNA: TGTGCCAGCAGTATACTTTGGACCTACGAGCAGTACTTC
CDR3 protein: CASSILWTYEQYF

CDR3 length: 11
J gene: TRBJ2-7
D gene: TRBD2
clone size: few
V gene: TRBV30
CDR3 DNA: TGTGCCTGGGGGAGGGCTTACGAGCAGTACTTC
CDR3 protein: CAWGRAYEQYF

CDR3 length: 14
J gene: TRBJ1-5
D gene: -
clone size: -
V gene: TRBV7-2
CDR3 DNA: TGTGCCAGCAGCTTAAGGGCTAGGGATCAGCCCCAGCATTTT
CDR3 protein: CASSLRARDQPQHF

CDR3 length: 15
J gene: TRBJ2-1
D gene: TRBD2
clone size: few
V gene: TRBV6-7
CDR3 DNA: TGTGCCAGCAGTTACAGCGGGAGGGCCTACAATGAGCAGTTCTTC
CDR3 protein: CASSYSGRAYNEQFF

CDR3 length: 15
J gene: TRBJ2-2
D gene: -
clone size: -
V gene: TRBV4-1
CDR3 DNA: TGCGCCAGCAGCCAGGGAGGGGGCGACACCGGGGAGCTGTTTTTT
CDR3 protein: CASSQGGGDTGELFF

CDR3 length: 16
J gene: TRBJ1-5
D gene: TRBD1
clone size: -
V gene: TRBV6-1
CDR3 DNA: TGTGCCAGCAGTGCCGGGACAGGTTTGGGCGATCAGCCCCAGCATTTT
CDR3 protein: CASSAGTGLGDQPQHF

CDR3 length: 16
J gene: TRBJ1-2
D gene: -
clone size: once
V gene: TRBV4-3
CDR3 DNA: TGCGCCAGCAGCCAAGGCGGTGAGGGGTTGAGCTATGGCTACACCTTC
CDR3 protein: CASSQGGEGLSYGYTF

CDR3 length: 15
J gene: TRBJ1-1
D gene: -
clone size: -
V gene: TRBV30
CDR3 DNA: TGTGCCTGGAGTGTACTAGGAGGGCAGAACACTGAAGCTTTCTTT
CDR3 protein: CAWSVLGGQNTEAFF

CDR3 length: 13
J gene: TRBJ1-5
D gene: -
clone size: few
V gene: TRBV7-8
CDR3 DNA: TGTGCCAGCAGCCAAAGCAGGGTTAAGCCCCAGCATTTT
CDR3 protein: CASSQSRVKPQHF

CDR3 length: 12
J gene: TRBJ2-1
D gene: -
clone size: -
V gene: TRBV7-2
CDR3 DNA: TGTGCCAGCAGCCGTAGGGAAGCTGAGCAGTTCTTC
CDR3 protein: CASSRREAEQFF

CDR3 length: 12
J gene: TRBJ1-2
D gene: -
clone size: few
V gene: TRBV12-3/TRBV12-4
CDR3 DNA: TGTGCCAGCGGCGGTCGGACCGTTGGCTACACCTTC
CDR3 protein: CASGGRTVGYTF

CDR3 length: 14
J gene: TRBJ2-3
D gene: -
clone size: -
V gene: TRBV19
CDR3 DNA: TGTGCCAGTAGTATAGCGGGGGGCCCTTATACGCAGTATTTT
CDR3 protein: CASSIAGGPYTQYF